This T cell receptor beta chain was profiled in a study of T cell changes during pregnancy in multiple sclerosis. Assay: immunoSEQ multiplex PCR; the TCRdb copy retains only in-frame clones and omits some. The data show under 85,000 clones, 90% to 95% seen once. Losses at the gene ends were 6 bases for V and 11 bases for J; bases not matched to a gene: 18. Germline V gives CDR1 SGHTA, CDR2 FQGNSA. This CDR3 is built from 15 residues. The sample here was peripheral blood, taken in the third trimester of pregnancy. The chain couples TRBV7-2 to TRBJ1-1; TRBD1 matches at 7 bases. The source is a female donor with multiple sclerosis, enrolled in a pregnancy study. The CDR3 bases are TGTGCCAGCAGACGAACCTCCGGGACAGACTTTAGGGCTTTCTTT. This translates into CASRRTSGTDFRAFF.